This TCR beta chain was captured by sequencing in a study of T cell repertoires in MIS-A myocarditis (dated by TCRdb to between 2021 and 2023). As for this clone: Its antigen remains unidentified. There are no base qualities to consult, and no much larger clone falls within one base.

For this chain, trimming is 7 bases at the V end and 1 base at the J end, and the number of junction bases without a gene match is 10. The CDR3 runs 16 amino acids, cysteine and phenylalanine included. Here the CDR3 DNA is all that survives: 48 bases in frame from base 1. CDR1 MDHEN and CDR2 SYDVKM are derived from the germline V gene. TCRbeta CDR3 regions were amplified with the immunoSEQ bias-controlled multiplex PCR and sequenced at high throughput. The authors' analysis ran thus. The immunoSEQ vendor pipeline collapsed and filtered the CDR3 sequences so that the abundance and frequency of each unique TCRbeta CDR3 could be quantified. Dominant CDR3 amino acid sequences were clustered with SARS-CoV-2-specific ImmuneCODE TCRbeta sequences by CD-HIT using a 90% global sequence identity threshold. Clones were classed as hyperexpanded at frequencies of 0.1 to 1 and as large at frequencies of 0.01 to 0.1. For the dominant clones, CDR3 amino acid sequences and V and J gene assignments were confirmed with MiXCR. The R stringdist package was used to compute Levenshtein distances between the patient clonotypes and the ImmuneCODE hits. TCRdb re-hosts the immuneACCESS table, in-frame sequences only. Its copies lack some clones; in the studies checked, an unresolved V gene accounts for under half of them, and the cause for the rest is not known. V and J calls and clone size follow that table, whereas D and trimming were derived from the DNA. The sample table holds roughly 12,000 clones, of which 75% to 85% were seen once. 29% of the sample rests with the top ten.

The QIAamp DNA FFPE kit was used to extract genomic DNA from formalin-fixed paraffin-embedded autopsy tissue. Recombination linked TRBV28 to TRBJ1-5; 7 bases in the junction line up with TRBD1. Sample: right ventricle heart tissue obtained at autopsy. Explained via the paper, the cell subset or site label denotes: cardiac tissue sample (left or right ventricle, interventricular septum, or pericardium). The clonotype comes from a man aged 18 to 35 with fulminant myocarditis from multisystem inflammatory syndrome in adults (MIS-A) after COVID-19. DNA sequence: TGTGCCAGCAACTACTTGGGGACAGCCAGCAATCAGCCCCAGCATTTT. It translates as CASNYLGTASNQPQHF.